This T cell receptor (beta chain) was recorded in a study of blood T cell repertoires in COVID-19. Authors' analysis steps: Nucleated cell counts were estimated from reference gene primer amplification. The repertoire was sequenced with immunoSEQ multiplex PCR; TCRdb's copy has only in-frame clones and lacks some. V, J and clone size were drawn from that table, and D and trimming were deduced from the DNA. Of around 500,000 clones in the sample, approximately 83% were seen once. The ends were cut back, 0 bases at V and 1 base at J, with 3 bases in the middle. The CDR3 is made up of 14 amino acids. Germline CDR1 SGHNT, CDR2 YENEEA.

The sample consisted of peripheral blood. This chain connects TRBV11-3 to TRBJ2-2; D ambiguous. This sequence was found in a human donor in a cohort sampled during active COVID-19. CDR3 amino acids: CASSLDLNTGELFF. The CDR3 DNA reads TGTGCCAGCAGCTTAGACTTGAACACCGGGGAGCTGTTTTTT.